Sequencing of this TCR beta chain was carried out in a study of tumor-infiltrating lymphocytes in primary liver carcinoma. RNA isolated from unsorted whole blood supplied the blood RNA, with germline DNA also extracted. Priming with a constant-region primer yielded TCR beta cDNA from around 0.45 ug total RNA. Library construction for TCR beta comprised three nested multiplex PCR rounds performed with slightly modified ARM-PCR. TCRdb fed the multiplex PCR reads into MiXCR, producing one record per CDR3 protein. The sample has approximately 330,000 distinct CDR3 sequences, roughly 61% seen once. This clonotype was recorded many times. The source is a man aged 35 to 55 with primary liver carcinoma and hepatitis B virus infection. Sequenced material: peripheral blood.

The CDR3 loop reads CAWSVRTSGPNTGELFF. In nucleotides, the CDR3 is TGTGCCTGGAGTGTACGGACTAGCGGTCCGAACACCGGGGAGCTGTTTTTT. The rearrangement uses TRBV30 and TRBJ2-2; 10 bases map to TRBD2. V trimming: 0 bases; J trimming: 0 bases; junction bases outside the gene matches: 4. Germline V lookup: CDR1 GTSNPN, CDR2 SVGIG (reference sequence). There are 17 residues in the CDR3. The variable domain in full, completed from reference TRBV30 and TRBJ2-2, reads SQTIHQWPATLVQPVGSPLSLECTVEGTSNPNLYWYRQAAGRGLQLLFYSVGIGQISSEVPQNLSASRPQDRQFILSSKKLLLSDSGFYLCAWSVRTSGPNTGELFFGEGSRLTVL.